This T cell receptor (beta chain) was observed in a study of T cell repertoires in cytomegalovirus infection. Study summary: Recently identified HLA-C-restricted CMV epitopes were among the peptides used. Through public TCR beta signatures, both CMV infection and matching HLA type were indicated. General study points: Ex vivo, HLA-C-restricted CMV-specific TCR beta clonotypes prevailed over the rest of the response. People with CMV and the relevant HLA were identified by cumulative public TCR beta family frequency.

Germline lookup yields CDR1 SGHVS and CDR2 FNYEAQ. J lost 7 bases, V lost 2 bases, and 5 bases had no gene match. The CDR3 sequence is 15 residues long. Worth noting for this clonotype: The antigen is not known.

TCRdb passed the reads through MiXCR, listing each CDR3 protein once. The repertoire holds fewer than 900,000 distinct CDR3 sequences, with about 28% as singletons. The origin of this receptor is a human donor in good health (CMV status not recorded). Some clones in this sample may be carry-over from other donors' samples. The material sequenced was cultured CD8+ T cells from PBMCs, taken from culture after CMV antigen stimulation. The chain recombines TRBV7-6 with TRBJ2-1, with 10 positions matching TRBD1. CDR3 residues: CASSLTGQGLNEQFF. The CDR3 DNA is TGTGCCAGCAGCTTAACGGGACAGGGGCTTAATGAGCAGTTCTTC.